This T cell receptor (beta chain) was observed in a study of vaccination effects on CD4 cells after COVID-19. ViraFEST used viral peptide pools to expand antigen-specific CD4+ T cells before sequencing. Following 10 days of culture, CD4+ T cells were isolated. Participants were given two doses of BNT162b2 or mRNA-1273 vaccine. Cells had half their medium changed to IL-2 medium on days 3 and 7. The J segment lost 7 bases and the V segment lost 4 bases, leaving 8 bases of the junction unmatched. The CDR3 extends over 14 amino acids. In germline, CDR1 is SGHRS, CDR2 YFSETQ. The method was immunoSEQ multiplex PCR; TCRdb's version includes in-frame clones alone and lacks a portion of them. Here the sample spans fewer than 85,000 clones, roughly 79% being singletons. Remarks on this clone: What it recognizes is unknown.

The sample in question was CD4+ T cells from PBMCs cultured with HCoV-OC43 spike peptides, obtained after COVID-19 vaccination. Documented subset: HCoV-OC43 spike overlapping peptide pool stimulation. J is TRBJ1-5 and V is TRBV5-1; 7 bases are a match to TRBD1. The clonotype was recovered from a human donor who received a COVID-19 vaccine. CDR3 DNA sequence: TGCGCCAGCAGCCCACAGGGGATGGACCAGCCCCAGCATTTT. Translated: CASSPQGMDQPQHF.